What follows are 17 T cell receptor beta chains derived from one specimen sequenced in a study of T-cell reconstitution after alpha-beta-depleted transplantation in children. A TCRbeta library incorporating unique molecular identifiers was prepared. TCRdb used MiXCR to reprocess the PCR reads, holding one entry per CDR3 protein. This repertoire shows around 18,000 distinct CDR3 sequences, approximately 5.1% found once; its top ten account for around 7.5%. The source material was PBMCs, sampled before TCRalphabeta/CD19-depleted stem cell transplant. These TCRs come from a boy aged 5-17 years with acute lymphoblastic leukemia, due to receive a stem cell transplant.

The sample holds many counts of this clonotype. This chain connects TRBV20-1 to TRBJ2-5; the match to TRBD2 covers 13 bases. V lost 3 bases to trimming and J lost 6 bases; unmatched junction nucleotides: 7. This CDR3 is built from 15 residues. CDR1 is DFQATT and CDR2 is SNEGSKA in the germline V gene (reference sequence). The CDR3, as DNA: TGCAGTGCTAGCAAACTAGCGGGAGGGCCCAAGACCCAGTACTTC. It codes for CSASKLAGGPKTQYF.

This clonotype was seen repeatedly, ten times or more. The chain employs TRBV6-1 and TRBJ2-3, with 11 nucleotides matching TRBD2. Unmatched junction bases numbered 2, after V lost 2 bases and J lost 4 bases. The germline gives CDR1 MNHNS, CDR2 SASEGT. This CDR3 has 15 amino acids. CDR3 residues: CASSELAGGPDTQYF. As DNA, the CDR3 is TGTGCCAGCAGTGAATTAGCGGGGGGGCCAGATACGCAGTATTTT.

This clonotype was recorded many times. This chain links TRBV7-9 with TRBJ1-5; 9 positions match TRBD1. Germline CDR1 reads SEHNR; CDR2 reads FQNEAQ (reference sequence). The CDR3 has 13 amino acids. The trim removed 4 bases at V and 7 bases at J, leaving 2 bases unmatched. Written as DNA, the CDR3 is TGTGCCAGCAGCTCGGGACAGGGCCAGCCCCAGCATTTT. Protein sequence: CASSSGQGQPQHF.

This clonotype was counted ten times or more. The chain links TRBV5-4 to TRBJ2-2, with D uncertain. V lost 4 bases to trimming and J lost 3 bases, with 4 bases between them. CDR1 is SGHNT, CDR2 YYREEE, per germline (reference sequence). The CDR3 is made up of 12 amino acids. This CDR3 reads CASSDYTGELFF. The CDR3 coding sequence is TGTGCCAGCAGCGATTACACCGGGGAGCTGTTTTTT.

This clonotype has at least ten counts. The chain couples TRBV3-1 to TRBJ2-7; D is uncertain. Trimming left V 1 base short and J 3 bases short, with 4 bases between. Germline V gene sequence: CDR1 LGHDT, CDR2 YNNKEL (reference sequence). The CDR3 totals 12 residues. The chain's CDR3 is CASSQGYYEQYF. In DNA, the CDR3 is TGTGCCAGCAGCCAAGGGTACTACGAGCAGTACTTC.

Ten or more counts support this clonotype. CDR3 nucleotide sequence: TGCGCCAGCAGCCAAGGCAAGGGACAGATCTACGAGCAGTACTTC. Translated, it gives CASSQGKGQIYEQYF. The chain recombines TRBV4-3 with TRBJ2-7; TRBD1 aligns across 7 bases. The J segment lost 3 bases and the V segment lost 1 base, leaving 6 bases of the junction unmatched. The CDR3 contains 15 residues. Germline CDR1 LGHNA, CDR2 YSLEER.

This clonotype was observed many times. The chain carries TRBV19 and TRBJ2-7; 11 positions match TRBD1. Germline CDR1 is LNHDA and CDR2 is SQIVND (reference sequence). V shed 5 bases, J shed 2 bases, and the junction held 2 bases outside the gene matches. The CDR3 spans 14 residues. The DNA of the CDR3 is TGTGCCAGTAGTCCGGGACAGGGGGCCTACGAGCAGTACTTC. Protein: CASSPGQGAYEQYF.

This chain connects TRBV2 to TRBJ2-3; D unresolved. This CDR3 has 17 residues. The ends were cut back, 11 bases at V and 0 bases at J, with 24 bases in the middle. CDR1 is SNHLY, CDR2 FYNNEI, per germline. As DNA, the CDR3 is TGTGCCTTCAGTTCAGGTTCTTGGCTCAATAGCACAGATACGCAGTATTTT. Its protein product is CAFSSGSWLNSTDTQYF.

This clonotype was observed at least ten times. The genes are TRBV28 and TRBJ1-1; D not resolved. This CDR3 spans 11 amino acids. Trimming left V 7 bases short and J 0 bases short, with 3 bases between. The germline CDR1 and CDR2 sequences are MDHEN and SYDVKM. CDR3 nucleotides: TGTGCCAGCACATTGAACACTGAAGCTTTCTTT. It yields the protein CASTLNTEAFF.

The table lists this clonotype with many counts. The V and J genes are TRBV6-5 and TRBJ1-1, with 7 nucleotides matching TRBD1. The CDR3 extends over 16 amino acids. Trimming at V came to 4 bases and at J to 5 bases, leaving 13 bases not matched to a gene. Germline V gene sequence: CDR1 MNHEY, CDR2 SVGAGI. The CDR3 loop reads CASSSSRQGFGTEAFF. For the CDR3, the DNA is TGTGCCAGCAGTTCCTCCCGACAGGGCTTCGGGACTGAAGCTTTCTTT.

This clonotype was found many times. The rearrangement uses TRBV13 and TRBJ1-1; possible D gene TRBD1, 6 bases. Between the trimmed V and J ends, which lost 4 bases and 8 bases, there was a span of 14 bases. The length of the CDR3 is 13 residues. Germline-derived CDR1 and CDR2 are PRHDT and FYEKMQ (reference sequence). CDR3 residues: CASSSYGTPEAFF. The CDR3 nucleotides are TGTGCCAGCAGCTCCTACGGGACACCCGAAGCTTTCTTT.

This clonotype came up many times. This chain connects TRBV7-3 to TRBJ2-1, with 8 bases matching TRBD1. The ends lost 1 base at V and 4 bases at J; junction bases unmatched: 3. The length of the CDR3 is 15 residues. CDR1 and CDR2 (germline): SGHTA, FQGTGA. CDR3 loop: CASSLIGTGYNEQFF. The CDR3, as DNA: TGTGCCAGCAGCTTAATAGGGACAGGTTACAATGAGCAGTTCTTC.

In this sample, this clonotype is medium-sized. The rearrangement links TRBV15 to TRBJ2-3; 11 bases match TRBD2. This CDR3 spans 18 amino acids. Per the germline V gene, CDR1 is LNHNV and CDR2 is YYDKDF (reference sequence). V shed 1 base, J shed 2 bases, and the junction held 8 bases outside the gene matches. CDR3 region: CATSRGSSGRAHTDTQYF. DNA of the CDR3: TGTGCCACCAGCAGAGGCAGTAGCGGGAGGGCCCACACAGATACGCAGTATTTT. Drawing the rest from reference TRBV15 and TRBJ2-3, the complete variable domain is DAMVIQNPRYQVTQFGKPVTLSCSQTLNHNVMYWYQQKSSQAPKLLFHYYDKDFNNEADTPDNFQSRRPNTSFCFLDIRSPGLGDTAMYLCATSRGSSGRAHTDTQYFGPGTRLTVL.

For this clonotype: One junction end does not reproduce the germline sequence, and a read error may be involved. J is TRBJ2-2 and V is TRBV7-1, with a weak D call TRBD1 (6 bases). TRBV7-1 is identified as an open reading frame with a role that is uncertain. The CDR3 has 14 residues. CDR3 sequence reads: CASSPGQSCWELLF. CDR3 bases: TGTGCCAGCAGCCCTGGACAGAGCTGCTGGGAGCTGCTTTTT.

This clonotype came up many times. The CDR3, as DNA: TGTGCCAGTAGTACAACAGGGCCCTATAGCAATCAGCCCCAGCATTTT. This sequence encodes CASSTTGPYSNQPQHF. This chain joins TRBV19 and TRBJ1-5; TRBD1 might be the D (6 bases). Trimming took 4 bases from V and 0 from J, leaving 13 bases between them. This CDR3 region has 16 residues. Germline CDR1 reads LNHDA; CDR2 reads SQIVND (reference sequence).

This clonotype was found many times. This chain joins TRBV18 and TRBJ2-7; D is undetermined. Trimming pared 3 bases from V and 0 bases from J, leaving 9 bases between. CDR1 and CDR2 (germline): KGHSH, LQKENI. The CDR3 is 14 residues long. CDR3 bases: TGTGCCAGCTCACCGGGGTTCTCCTCCTACGAGCAGTACTTC. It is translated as CASSPGFSSYEQYF.

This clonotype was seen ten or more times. The CDR3 reads CASSYRGEGYTF. The CDR3, as DNA: TGTGCCAGCAGTTACAGGGGGGAAGGCTACACCTTC. The genes are TRBV12-3 or TRBV12-4 and TRBJ1-2, with 8 positions matching TRBD1. The length of the CDR3 is 12 residues. V dropped 4 bases and J dropped 8; count of bases not matched to a gene: 3.